This is a list of T cell receptor beta chains from one sample in a study of blood T cells in healthy people across ages. TCRdb reprocessed the 5' RACE reads with MiXCR, giving one entry per CDR3 protein. The sample yields hundreds of thousands of distinct CDR3 sequences, roughly 48% seen once. Sequenced input: blood. The receptors stem from a man aged 25 to 40 in good health. Both conserved end residues are part of each CDR3. Each record gives: V gene, D gene, clone size, J gene, CDR3 protein. The D gene is left open where the match is weak. Clone size appears in some rows only: once, few, many, or a class for an expanded clone.

>TRBV7-2|TRBD2|-|TRBJ2-3
CASSLNSGGGAGDTQYF
>TRBV4-1|-|-|TRBJ1-1
CASSQGGGGSEAFF
>TRBV12-3/TRBV12-4|TRBD2|many|TRBJ2-7
CASSLGLAVSEQYF
>TRBV11-3|TRBD1|few|TRBJ2-2
CASSPGTGGRSGELFF
>TRBV6-5|TRBD2|-|TRBJ2-7
CASSYSNSGGINEQYF
>TRBV12-3/TRBV12-4|-|-|TRBJ1-2
CASRDQGIGYGYTF
>TRBV6-2/TRBV6-3|-|-|TRBJ2-6
CASSPRSLAGANVLTF
>TRBV5-1|TRBD2|few|TRBJ2-3
CASSTDIAGGGTDTQYF
>TRBV12-3/TRBV12-4|-|once|TRBJ2-3
CASSLVPQTQYF
>TRBV7-2|-|-|TRBJ2-5
CASSADYQETQYF
>TRBV7-9|TRBD2|-|TRBJ2-7
CAGSSIDGGSSYEQYF
>TRBV29-1|TRBD2|many|TRBJ2-3
CSVYHLSGRTDTQYF
>TRBV7-8|-|-|TRBJ1-3
CASSLLRGGSGNTIYF
>TRBV5-1|TRBD1|few|TRBJ2-5
CASTSRQGAETQYF
>TRBV4-2|-|once|TRBJ2-1
CASSGVKADLYNEQFF
>TRBV12-3/TRBV12-4|TRBD1|-|TRBJ1-5
CASRSDRGNNQPQHF
>TRBV7-2|-|-|TRBJ1-4
CASSFGTAEKLFF
>TRBV5-5|-|-|TRBJ2-6
CASTQYRSGANVLTF
>TRBV20-1|-|-|TRBJ1-5
CSARQDSNQPQHF
>TRBV12-3/TRBV12-4|-|-|TRBJ2-1
CASSLGSSLSSEQFF
>TRBV6-1|-|-|TRBJ2-7
CASSEQGGYEQYF
>TRBV6-5|-|-|TRBJ2-3
CASSYSKYYTQYF
>TRBV5-6|TRBD1|few|TRBJ1-5
CASSFAGTGGSGNQPQHF
>TRBV7-2|-|-|TRBJ1-5
CASSLAWVEGNQPQHF
>TRBV12-3/TRBV12-4|-|-|TRBJ1-5
CASSLVTKGGEPQHF
>TRBV6-5|TRBD1|-|TRBJ1-5
CASSYPSTGGVDQPQHF
>TRBV29-1|-|few|TRBJ1-2
CSVDKAGDYGYTF
>TRBV6-5|TRBD2|few|TRBJ2-1
CASSFGEGYNEQFF
>TRBV5-1|TRBD2|-|TRBJ2-1
CASSLIGGGYNEQFF
>TRBV29-1|TRBD1|many|TRBJ1-2
CSVEGTGGHYGYTF
>TRBV6-2/TRBV6-3|TRBD2|few|TRBJ2-1
CASSRGLAGEQFF
>TRBV20-1|-|-|TRBJ1-4
CSAEGRQINEKLFF
>TRBV12-3/TRBV12-4|-|-|TRBJ1-3
CASNYNTGGVSGNTIYF
>TRBV6-6|TRBD2|-|TRBJ2-7
CASSPRTSGGREQYF
>TRBV7-9|-|few|TRBJ1-6
CASSDSGRDNSPLHF
>TRBV29-1|-|-|TRBJ2-1
CSVNLGSHEQFF
>TRBV4-2|TRBD1|few|TRBJ2-1
CASSNLDRGRNEQFF
>TRBV5-6|TRBD1|-|TRBJ2-7
CASSLGQGHLYEQYF
>TRBV7-9|-|few|TRBJ1-6
CASSLRTVQPPLHF
>TRBV3-1|-|-|TRBJ2-1
CASSRKYGRLGDNEQFF
>TRBV7-6|-|-|TRBJ1-5
CASSASGGLSNQPQHF
>TRBV20-1|-|few|TRBJ2-3
CSARELRASHDTQYF
>TRBV5-4|TRBD2|-|TRBJ2-3
CASSSTSGGGGTDTRYF
>TRBV5-1|-|-|TRBJ2-1
CASTLDGTYNEQFF
>TRBV12-3/TRBV12-4|-|many|TRBJ2-7
CASSITGSYEQYF
>TRBV10-3|TRBD1|few|TRBJ1-2
CAISEDRAYGYTF
>TRBV7-9|-|-|TRBJ1-1
CASRLGVGNTEAFF